The 27 T cell receptor beta chains in this list originate from one sample, sequenced in a study of PD-L1 blockade in urothelial cancer. Sequencing used immunoSEQ multiplex PCR; TCRdb keeps in-frame clones, though not all of them. The sample shows more than 40,000 clones, 86% of them seen only once. The sample consisted of PBMCs, taken around atezolizumab (anti-PD-L1) treatment. These receptors all stem from a man in his fifties or sixties with urothelial cancer.

Within the sample, this clone is hyperexpanded. The chain combines TRBV9 with TRBJ2-5; D not resolved. Germline CDR1 SGDLS, CDR2 YYNGEE. This CDR3 contains 15 residues. Deletions cut 1 base from V and 3 bases from J, with 13 bases between. CDR3 sequence reads: CASSVMGTPEETQYF. Written as DNA, the CDR3 is TGTGCCAGCAGCGTAATGGGCACCCCTGAAGAGACCCAGTACTTC.

This clone was counted a few times. The chain carries TRBV29-1 and TRBJ2-1; 7 nucleotides align to TRBD2. CDR1 SQVTM and CDR2 ANQGSEA come from the germline V gene. The CDR3 is made up of 14 amino acids. V shed 4 bases and J 3 bases; nucleotides not matched to a gene: 6. The CDR3 region is CSVALASGYNEQFF. DNA of the CDR3: TGCAGCGTTGCTCTGGCTAGCGGCTACAATGAGCAGTTCTTC.

The V and J genes are TRBV30 and TRBJ1-4; D might be TRBD1 (5 bases). This CDR3 region has 15 residues. CDR1 and CDR2 from the germline V gene are GTSNPN and SVGIG (reference sequence). The V and J ends lost 2 bases and 4 bases respectively, with 14 bases between them. The CDR3: CAWSSLGLNNEKLFF. The CDR3 region has the DNA TGTGCCTGGAGTAGTCTGGGGCTGAATAATGAAAAACTGTTTTTT.

The CDR3 region has the DNA TGTGCCAGCAGCGTGTATAGCGGGGGCACGCAGTATTTT. Translation: CASSVYSGGTQYF. The J gene is TRBJ2-3, the V gene TRBV7-3; 9 nucleotides agree with TRBD2. With V trimmed by 5 bases and J by 9 bases, 6 bases remained unmatched. Germline V gene lookup returns CDR1 SGHTA and CDR2 FQGTGA. This CDR3 is 13 amino acids long.

The genes are TRBV28 and TRBJ2-7, with TRBD2 matching 8 bases. Germline lookup yields CDR1 MDHEN and CDR2 SYDVKM. With V trimmed by 4 bases and J by 9 bases, 11 bases remained unmatched. The CDR3 sequence is 14 residues long. CDR3 sequence reads: CASSYREGNIRQYF. The CDR3 bases are TGTGCCAGCAGTTATCGGGAGGGCAATATTAGGCAGTACTTC.

V gene TRBV9 combines with J gene TRBJ2-7, with 7 bases lining up with TRBD1. The germline CDR1 and CDR2 sequences are SGDLS and YYNGEE. This CDR3 is 15 amino acids long. J lost 2 bases, V lost 4 bases, and 9 bases had no gene match. CDR3 loop: CASSPRDRGTYEQYF. The CDR3 nucleotides are TGTGCCAGCAGCCCCCGGGACAGAGGTACCTACGAGCAGTACTTC.

In DNA form, the CDR3 reads TGTGCCAGCAGCTTAGGGCGGGGGTTCACAGATACGCAGTATTTT. This sequence encodes CASSLGRGFTDTQYF. The chain links TRBV11-3 to TRBJ2-3, with 7 bases that match TRBD2. The germline gives CDR1 SGHNT, CDR2 YENEEA. The CDR3 runs to 15 residues. V was clipped by 1 base and J by 2 bases; unmatched bases: 3.

This clone showed up just once. The junction shows a germline mismatch at one end, possibly a read error. The rearrangement uses TRBV4-2 and TRBJ1-2; D might be TRBD1 (5 bases). There are 14 residues in the CDR3. CDR1 and CDR2 from the germline V gene are LGHNA and YNFKEQ. The CDR3 sequence: CANSRSGAGYGYTF. CDR3 sequence (DNA): TGTGCCAACAGCCGCTCTGGGGCGGGGTATGGCTACACCTTC.

The V and J genes are TRBV6-6 and TRBJ2-7; D possibly corresponds to TRBD2 (6 bases). V was pared by 3 bases and J by 3 bases, with 12 bases between. The CDR3 totals 14 residues. The germline CDR1 and CDR2 sequences are MNHNY and SVGAGI (reference sequence). The CDR3: CASSYRGSGYEQYF. The CDR3 nucleotides read TGTGCCAGCAGTTATCGGGGGTCGGGCTACGAGCAGTACTTC.

The table lists this clone with a count of one. The V call is TRBV28, the J call TRBJ2-3, with a weak D call TRBD2 (6 bases). Germline CDR1 is MDHEN and CDR2 is SYDVKM. V was clipped by 6 bases and J by 2 bases, with 12 bases between them. The CDR3 has 14 amino acids. CDR3 sequence reads: CASRRDSFTDTQYF. The CDR3 DNA follows: TGTGCCAGCAGGAGGGACTCCTTCACAGATACGCAGTATTTT.

Here the CDR3 reads CASRTGTEETQYF. CDR3 bases: TGTGCCAGCCGAACCGGGACAGAAGAGACCCAGTACTTC. The chain has TRBV7-9 and TRBJ2-5; TRBD1 matches 7 bases. Germline loops: CDR1 SEHNR, CDR2 FQNEAQ (reference sequence). The length of the CDR3 is 13 residues. Trimming took 8 bases from V and 3 from J; bases not matched to a gene: 6. The full variable domain, its missing parts supplied by reference TRBV7-9 and TRBJ2-5, is DTGVSQNPRHKITKRGQNVTFRCDPISEHNRLYWYRQTLGQGPEFLTYFQNEAQLEKSRLLSDRFSAERPKGSFSTLEIQRTEQGDSAMYLCASRTGTEETQYFGPGTRLLVL.

This clone was counted once. The chain combines TRBV6-1 with TRBJ1-2, with a weak D call TRBD1 (6 bases). V shed 6 bases and J shed 4 bases, with 15 bases lying between them. The CDR3 is made up of 14 amino acids. Germline values: CDR1 MNHNS, CDR2 SASEGT. The CDR3 DNA reads TGTGCCAGCAGAGCCCCGGGACACTTCTATGGCTACACCTTC. This gives the protein CASRAPGHFYGYTF.

The chain joins TRBV7-2 to TRBJ1-3, with TRBD1 as a possible D gene (5 bases). The V gene lost 4 bases and the J gene lost 0 bases, with 13 bases spanning the gap. The CDR3 spans 16 residues. The germline gives CDR1 SGHTA, CDR2 FQGNSA. The CDR3 coding sequence is TGTGCCAGCAGCTCTTGGACACAACACTCTGGAAACACCATATATTTT. Translation: CASSSWTQHSGNTIYF.

The rearrangement joins TRBV28 to TRBJ1-5; the D gene is possibly TRBD1 (5 bases). Trimming removed 7 bases from V and 5 bases from J, with 12 bases in between. Germline CDR1 and CDR2: MDHEN and SYDVKM. The CDR3 contains 13 residues. The CDR3 is CASTRGGDQPQHF. In DNA, the CDR3 is TGTGCCAGCACCCGGGGAGGGGATCAGCCCCAGCATTTT.

The V and J genes are TRBV9 and TRBJ1-2; D not resolved. Germline CDR1 SGDLS, CDR2 YYNGEE. V was clipped by 0 bases and J by 4 bases, with 13 bases between them. The CDR3 is made up of 15 amino acids. The CDR3 spells CASSVGGRELYGYTF. The CDR3 nucleotides read TGTGCCAGCAGCGTAGGGGGTAGGGAGCTCTATGGCTACACCTTC. Variable domain in full (rest from reference TRBV9 and TRBJ1-2): DSGVTQTPKHLITATGQRVTLRCSPRSGDLSVYWYQQSLDQGLQFLIQYYNGEERAKGNILERFSAQQFPDLHSELNLSSLELGDSALYFCASSVGGRELYGYTFGSGTRLTVV.

The chain employs TRBV5-1 and TRBJ2-2; 9 bases line up with TRBD2. CDR1 is SGHRS, CDR2 YFSETQ, per germline. The J segment lost 8 bases and the V segment lost 4 bases, leaving 24 bases of the junction unmatched. The CDR3 length is 20 residues. The CDR3 sequence is CASSQTSAGGRARGSGELFF. The CDR3 DNA reads as TGCGCCAGCAGCCAGACCTCGGCGGGGGGGCGCGCCCGCGGGTCTGGGGAGCTGTTTTTT.

The chain combines TRBV6-5 with TRBJ1-1; no firm D call. CDR1 and CDR2 (germline): MNHEY, SVGAGI. V was clipped by 7 bases and J by 4 bases, with 19 bases between them. The CDR3 extends over 15 amino acids. The CDR3 nucleotides are TGTGCCAGCAAGGTGGGTGGGCAGGCGGGCACTGAAGCTTTCTTT. Its protein is CASKVGGQAGTEAFF.

The V and J genes are TRBV4-2 and TRBJ1-1; D might be TRBD1 (5 bases). The CDR3 runs 13 residues. Germline V gene sequence: CDR1 LGHNA, CDR2 YNFKEQ. Trimming stripped 1 base from V and 7 bases from J, with 10 bases between. The DNA of the CDR3 is TGTGCCAGCAGCCAAGCCAGGGCAAGTGAAGCTTTCTTT. Protein product: CASSQARASEAFF.

V usage is TRBV19 and J usage is TRBJ2-7, with 10 bases identical to TRBD2. Germline CDR1 LNHDA, CDR2 SQIVND (reference sequence). J gave up 2 bases and V 6 bases, and 1 base lay outside the gene matches. CDR3 length: 13 amino acids. The DNA of the CDR3 is TGTGCCAGTAGCACTAGCGGGACCTACGAGCAGTACTTC. Amino acids: CASSTSGTYEQYF.

The chain has TRBV6-1 and TRBJ1-1; D uncertain. Per the germline V gene, CDR1 is MNHNS and CDR2 is SASEGT. Deletions cut 1 base from V and 5 bases from J, with 14 bases between. The CDR3 totals 15 residues. As DNA, the CDR3 is TGTGCCAGCAGTGAAGTGGTCCCGCCGAGGACTGAAGCTTTCTTT. Its translation is CASSEVVPPRTEAFF.

This clone was found a few times. CDR3: CASSQGGGYEQYF. DNA for the CDR3: TGCGCCAGCAGCCAAGGCGGCGGCTACGAGCAGTACTTC. V is TRBV4-1 and J is TRBJ2-7; D gene ambiguous. Looked up from germline, CDR1 is MGHRA and CDR2 is YSYEKL. The V and J ends lost 1 base and 3 bases respectively, with 7 bases between them. The CDR3 totals 13 residues.

This chain links TRBV12-5 with TRBJ2-3; 8 positions match TRBD2. CDR3 size: 14 residues. J gave up 3 bases and V 7 bases, and 6 bases lay outside the gene matches. Germline CDR1 is LGHNT and CDR2 is FRNRAP. For the CDR3, the DNA is TGTGCTAGTGAAAGCGGGGGCCGAACAGATACGCAGTATTTT. Translating gives CASESGGRTDTQYF.

This clone was counted a single time. This sequence joins TRBV11-2 and TRBJ1-1; weak D call: TRBD1 (5 bases). This CDR3 is 13 amino acids long. In germline, CDR1 is SGHAT, CDR2 FQNNGV. With 3 bases removed from V and 3 bases from J, the gap between germline ends came to 8 bases. CDR3 DNA: TGTGCCAGCAGCTTTGACAGAGACACTGAAGCTTTCTTT. It encodes CASSFDRDTEAFF.

This rearrangement joins TRBV7-2 to TRBJ2-7; weak D call: TRBD2 (6 bases). The CDR3 has 13 amino acids. The germline gives CDR1 SGHTA, CDR2 FQGNSA. With 6 bases removed from V and 3 bases from J, the gap between germline ends came to 12 bases. CDR3 in amino acids: CASRPLSGYEQYF. Written as DNA, the CDR3 is TGTGCCAGCAGACCACTTAGCGGCTACGAGCAGTACTTC.

J is TRBJ1-2 and V is TRBV10-1, with TRBD1 identical over 12 bases. The CDR3 totals 15 residues. Looked up from germline, CDR1 is WNHNN and CDR2 is SYGVQD (reference sequence). Trimming took 2 bases from V and 7 from J; bases not matched to a gene: 5. The DNA of the CDR3 is TGCGCCAGCAGTGAGCCGGGACAGGGGGCGCCTGGCTACACCTTC. Amino acids: CASSEPGQGAPGYTF.

The chain joins TRBV11-2 to TRBJ2-1; D is possibly TRBD2 (6 bases). V gave up 5 bases and J gave up 10 bases, with 21 bases separating them. The germline V gene has CDR1 SGHAT and CDR2 FQNNGV. CDR3 length equals 15 residues. CDR3 nucleotides: TGTGCCAGCAGCCGCGCGGGGCGGGGAAACGGGGAGCAGTTCTTC. It yields the protein CASSRAGRGNGEQFF.

This chain connects TRBV5-1 to TRBJ2-7; D is unresolved. Germline assignment: CDR1 SGHRS and CDR2 YFSETQ. The CDR3 runs to 13 residues. Trimming cost V 0 bases and J 0 bases, with 4 bases left between them. CDR3 nucleotide sequence: TGCGCCAGCAGCTTGGTGAGCTCCTACGAGCAGTACTTC. This gives the protein CASSLVSSYEQYF.